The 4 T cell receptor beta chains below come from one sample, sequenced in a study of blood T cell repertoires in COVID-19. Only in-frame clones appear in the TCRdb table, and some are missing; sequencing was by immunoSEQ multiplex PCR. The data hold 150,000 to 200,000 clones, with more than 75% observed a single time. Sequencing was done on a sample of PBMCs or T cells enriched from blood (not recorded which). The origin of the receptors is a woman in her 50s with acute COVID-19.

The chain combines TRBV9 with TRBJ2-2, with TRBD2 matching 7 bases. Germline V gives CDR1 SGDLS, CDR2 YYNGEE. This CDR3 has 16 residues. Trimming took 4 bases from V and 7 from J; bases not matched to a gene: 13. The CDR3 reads CASSPTTGGFDGELFF. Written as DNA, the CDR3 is TGTGCCAGCAGCCCCACCACCGGGGGGTTCGACGGGGAGCTGTTTTTT.

The CDR3 is CASSSGAGNQPQHF. CDR3 coding DNA: TGTGCCAGCTCATCTGGGGCGGGCAATCAGCCCCAGCATTTT. This chain joins TRBV18 and TRBJ1-5; tentatively, D is TRBD1 (5 bases). The germline CDR1 and CDR2 sequences are KGHSH and LQKENI. V lost 5 bases and J 2 bases, leaving 10 bases between the germline ends. CDR3 length equals 14 residues.

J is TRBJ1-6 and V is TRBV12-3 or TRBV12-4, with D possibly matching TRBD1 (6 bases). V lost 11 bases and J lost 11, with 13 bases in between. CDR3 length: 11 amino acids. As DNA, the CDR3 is TGTGCCGTCCAGGGGCCAACACCCCTCCACTTT. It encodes CAVQGPTPLHF.

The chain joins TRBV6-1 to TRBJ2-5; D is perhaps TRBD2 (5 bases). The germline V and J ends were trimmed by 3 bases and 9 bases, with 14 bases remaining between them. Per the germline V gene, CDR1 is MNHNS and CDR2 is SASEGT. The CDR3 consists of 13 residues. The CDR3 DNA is TGTGCCAGCAGTGAGCACTACCACGGGGCCCAGTACTTC. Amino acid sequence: CASSEHYHGAQYF.